The 18 T cell receptor beta chains below were found in one sample sequenced in a study of response to subunit inactivated influenza vaccine. Each CDR3 protein is one row after TCRdb ran MiXCR on the RT-PCR reads. In the table there are roughly 650,000 distinct CDR3 sequences, 14% of which are singletons. Source: PBMCs from blood, taken less than 15 days before vaccination. The receptors here all came from a man between 50 and 59 years old who received an inactivated influenza vaccine.

This clonotype came up many times. The rearrangement joins TRBV5-1 to TRBJ2-2; TRBD1 matches 10 bases. This CDR3 is 17 amino acids long. Germline V gene data show CDR1 as SGHRS and CDR2 as YFSETQ. Trimming removed 4 bases from V and 5 bases from J; junction bases left unmatched: 11. CDR3 amino acids: CASSPTGGAVGTGELFF. The CDR3 bases are TGCGCCAGCAGCCCGACAGGGGGCGCGGTTGGAACCGGGGAGCTGTTTTTT.

This clonotype was seen a handful of times. V and J are TRBV24-1 and TRBJ1-2, with 8 bases fitting TRBD1. J lost 4 bases, V lost 4 bases, and 4 bases had no gene match. This CDR3 region has 14 residues. Germline CDR1 reads KGHDR; CDR2 reads SFDVKD. CDR3: CATSEDGQGYGYTF. The CDR3 nucleotides read TGTGCCACCAGTGAGGACGGACAGGGCTATGGCTACACCTTC.

The table lists this clonotype with a few counts. The chain links TRBV11-3 to TRBJ2-5, with D possibly being TRBD1 (6 bases). Germline CDR1 is SGHNT and CDR2 is YENEEA. This CDR3 has 14 amino acids. Trimming cost V 4 bases and J 5 bases, with 14 bases left between them. The CDR3 bases are TGTGCCAGCAGCTCGCAGGGGAGTGATGAGACCCAGTACTTC. Translating gives CASSSQGSDETQYF.

There are a few counts of this clonotype. The chain links TRBV7-9 to TRBJ2-7; 8 nucleotides line up with TRBD1. The CDR3 contains 14 residues. V shed 5 bases, J shed 3 bases, and the junction held 6 bases outside the gene matches. Germline V gene data show CDR1 as SEHNR and CDR2 as FQNEAQ (reference sequence). The CDR3 nucleotides are TGTGCCAGCAGCGAGACAGGGGACCACTACGAGCAGTACTTC. This encodes CASSETGDHYEQYF.

The chain carries TRBV7-3 and TRBJ2-1; possibly TRBD2 for D (5 bases). Trimming took off 5 bases at V and 7 bases at J, with 18 bases between the two ends. The germline V gene has CDR1 SGHTA and CDR2 FQGTGA. The CDR3 has 15 residues. CDR3 amino acids: CASSVSGPPGNEQFF. CDR3 DNA sequence: TGTGCCAGCAGCGTCTCTGGACCCCCGGGAAATGAGCAGTTCTTC.

This clonotype was picked up many times. V gene TRBV6-1 combines with J gene TRBJ1-2, with a possible D match to TRBD1 (5 bases). The CDR3 is made up of 15 amino acids. V was clipped by 6 bases and J by 2 bases, with 16 bases between them. CDR1 and CDR2 (germline): MNHNS, SASEGT. The CDR3: CASSVPRVPNYGYTF. CDR3 nucleotide sequence: TGTGCCAGCAGCGTCCCCAGGGTCCCGAACTATGGCTACACCTTC.

This clonotype turned up a few times. The germline gene is not matched at one end of the junction; a read error may be the cause. The V gene is TRBV7-8, the J gene TRBJ1-4; D remains unclear. The CDR3 has 15 residues. Germline assignment: CDR1 SGHVS and CDR2 FQNEAQ. The CDR3 DNA sequence: TGTGCCAGCAGGGGGAAACCGGGAACTAGTGAAAAACTGTTTTTT. This encodes CASRGKPGTSEKLFF.

The chain combines TRBV7-2 with TRBJ2-1; D is uncertain. Trimming took 2 bases from V and 6 from J, leaving 11 bases between them. CDR1 SGHTA and CDR2 FQGNSA come from the germline V gene. This CDR3 is 14 amino acids long. The CDR3 nucleotides read TGTGCCAGCAGCTTACCGCCTCACCCCAATGAGCAGTTCTTC. Translation: CASSLPPHPNEQFF.

The sample holds many counts of this clonotype. This chain uses TRBV15 with TRBJ1-1; a possible D gene is TRBD1 (5 bases). This CDR3 has 15 residues. CDR1 is LNHNV and CDR2 is YYDKDF in the germline V gene (reference sequence). Trimming took 5 bases from V and 1 from J, leaving 14 bases between them. DNA for the CDR3: TGTGCCACCAGCCCTCGGGCCAGGGCGAACACTGAAGCTTTCTTT. Residues: CATSPRARANTEAFF. The variable domain in full, completed from reference TRBV15 and TRBJ1-1, reads DAMVIQNPRYQVTQFGKPVTLSCSQTLNHNVMYWYQQKSSQAPKLLFHYYDKDFNNEADTPDNFQSRRPNTSFCFLDIRSPGLGDTAMYLCATSPRARANTEAFFGQGTRLTVV.

This clonotype has just a few counts. The V and J genes are TRBV7-2 and TRBJ2-2, with D perhaps matching TRBD1 or TRBD2 (6 bases each). Looked up from germline, CDR1 is SGHTA and CDR2 is FQGNSA. Trimming shortened V by 5 bases and J by 8 bases, and 18 bases separated the two germline ends. The length of the CDR3 is 15 residues. CDR3 residues: CASSKGGSLRGELFF. The CDR3 nucleotides are TGTGCCAGCAGCAAGGGGGGCTCCCTGCGGGGGGAGCTGTTTTTT.

This clonotype showed up just a few times. The rearrangement links TRBV12-3 or TRBV12-4 to TRBJ2-3; TRBD2 is a possible D gene (6 bases). Between the trimmed V and J ends, which lost 4 bases and 6 bases, there was a span of 14 bases. There are 14 residues in the CDR3. Here the CDR3 reads CASSSQLASDTQYF. The CDR3 DNA reads TGTGCCAGCAGTTCCCAGCTAGCGAGCGATACGCAGTATTTT.

The gene calls are TRBV5-1 and TRBJ1-2; D perhaps matches TRBD1 (5 bases). This CDR3 has 15 residues. V lost 5 bases, J lost 0 bases, and 14 bases lay in between. Germline V gene lookup returns CDR1 SGHRS and CDR2 YFSETQ. CDR3 region: CASRRGVGPNYGYTF. In DNA form, the CDR3 reads TGCGCCAGCAGACGCGGAGTGGGACCTAACTATGGCTACACCTTC. Full variable domain (missing parts from reference TRBV5-1 and TRBJ1-2): KAGVTQTPRYLIKTRGQQVTLSCSPISGHRSVSWYQQTPGQGLQFLFEYFSETQRNKGNFPGRFSGRQFSNSRSEMNVSTLELGDSALYLCASRRGVGPNYGYTFGSGTRLTVV.

The rearrangement links TRBV12-3 or TRBV12-4 to TRBJ2-5; 10 positions match TRBD1. This CDR3 spans 16 amino acids. The V segment lost 0 bases and the J segment 3 bases; nucleotides outside the gene matches: 4. The CDR3 is CASSLAIGQGEETQYF. CDR3 DNA sequence: TGTGCCAGCAGTTTAGCCATAGGACAGGGGGAAGAGACCCAGTACTTC.

The table lists this clonotype with a few counts. V usage is TRBV6-1 and J usage is TRBJ2-5, with D perhaps being TRBD1 or TRBD2 (5 bases each). Germline V gene sequence: CDR1 MNHNS, CDR2 SASEGT. The CDR3 totals 13 residues. The V end was cut by 6 bases, the J end by 7 bases, with 15 bases between. This CDR3 reads CASRVGGFGTQYF. CDR3 nucleotide sequence: TGTGCCAGCAGGGTTGGGGGATTCGGGACCCAGTACTTC.

CDR3 amino acids: CASSKDSARIHNEQFF. The DNA of the CDR3 is TGTGCCAGCAGTAAAGATAGCGCCCGAATTCACAATGAGCAGTTCTTC. The rearrangement uses TRBV6-1 and TRBJ2-1; a weak D match, TRBD2 (5 bases). V was shortened by 5 bases and J by 5 bases, with 19 bases between the two germline ends. The CDR3 extends over 16 amino acids. Germline CDR1 and CDR2: MNHNS and SASEGT.

The chain combines TRBV10-3 with TRBJ2-3; D might be TRBD2 (5 bases). The CDR3 consists of 12 residues. Germline CDR1 and CDR2: ENHRY and SYGVKD. V lost 11 bases and J 2 bases, leaving 11 bases between the germline ends. CDR3 residues: CALSADTDTQYF. For the CDR3, the DNA is TGTGCCCTTTCAGCGGACACAGATACGCAGTATTTT.

This clonotype was counted only a few times. This chain links TRBV6-2 or TRBV6-3 with TRBJ2-5; TRBD2 matches at 13 bases. The CDR3 consists of 19 residues. CDR1 is MNHEY, CDR2 SVGEGT, per germline. V gave up 7 bases and J gave up 2 bases; unmatched junction bases: 16. The CDR3 DNA sequence: TGTGCCAGCATCGAGAATCCCTCTGGACTAGCGGGGGCTCAAGAGACCCAGTACTTC. It is translated as CASIENPSGLAGAQETQYF.

V and J are TRBV7-9 and TRBJ2-5; 13 bases agree with TRBD2. The CDR3 spans 16 residues. Trimming at V came to 3 bases and at J to 5 bases, leaving 6 bases not matched to a gene. Germline assignment: CDR1 SEHNR and CDR2 FQNEAQ (reference sequence). Here the CDR3 DNA reads TGTGCCAGCAGCTTTTGGACTAGCGGGAGAGGCGAGACCCAGTACTTC. Encoded protein: CASSFWTSGRGETQYF.